Below, 29 T cell receptor beta chains from the same sample are listed, as sequenced in a study of blood T cell repertoires in COVID-19. Only in-frame clones appear in the TCRdb table, and some are missing; sequencing was by immunoSEQ multiplex PCR. The sample lists roughly 200,000 clones; around 89% were seen once. Sequencing was performed on PBMCs or T cells enriched from blood (not recorded which). Every receptor here comes from a woman in her twenties or thirties who had recovered from COVID-19.

CDR3 residues: CASSLGPGLYNEQFF. CDR3 coding DNA: TGTGCCAGCAGCTTAGGCCCAGGGTTATACAATGAGCAGTTCTTC. This sequence joins TRBV7-8 and TRBJ2-1; a weak D match, TRBD1 (5 bases). This CDR3 is built from 15 residues. V was shortened by 1 base and J by 4 bases, with 11 bases between the two germline ends. Per germline, CDR1 SGHVS and CDR2 FQNEAQ.

This rearrangement joins TRBV18 to TRBJ2-7; D is possibly TRBD1 (6 bases). The CDR3 is made up of 14 amino acids. Germline lookup yields CDR1 KGHSH and CDR2 LQKENI. V was trimmed by 2 bases and J by 0 bases, leaving 8 bases between them. The CDR3 nucleotides are TGTGCCAGCTCACCAGGACAGAACTCCTACGAGCAGTACTTC. This gives the protein CASSPGQNSYEQYF.

CDR3 amino acids: CASSYSGEVGEKLFF. The CDR3 DNA sequence: TGTGCCAGCAGTTACTCCGGGGAGGTGGGTGAAAAACTGTTTTTT. The chain uses TRBV6-6 and TRBJ1-4, with D unresolved. This CDR3 comprises 15 residues. Germline V gene sequence: CDR1 MNHNY, CDR2 SVGAGI (reference sequence). Between the trimmed V and J ends, which lost 0 bases and 7 bases, there was a span of 12 bases.

The rearrangement joins TRBV5-1 to TRBJ2-5, with 10 bases fitting TRBD1. The CDR3 is 15 amino acids. Germline V gene data show CDR1 as SGHRS and CDR2 as YFSETQ. V was pared by 5 bases and J by 2 bases, with 6 bases of the junction left unmatched. The CDR3 coding sequence is TGCGCCAGCAGGACAGGGGGCTTGGGACAAGAGACCCAGTACTTC. Protein product: CASRTGGLGQETQYF. The whole variable domain, filled in from reference TRBV5-1 and TRBJ2-5, reads KAGVTQTPRYLIKTRGQQVTLSCSPISGHRSVSWYQQTPGQGLQFLFEYFSETQRNKGNFPGRFSGRQFSNSRSEMNVSTLELGDSALYLCASRTGGLGQETQYFGPGTRLLVL.

The DNA of the CDR3 is TGTGCCAGCAGCTTGTCCTTTGATACGCAGTATTTT. This translates into CASSLSFDTQYF. The rearrangement links TRBV5-6 to TRBJ2-3, with D hard to call. CDR1 and CDR2 (germline): SGHDT, YYEEEE. The CDR3 is made up of 12 amino acids. V lost 1 base, J lost 6 bases, and 6 bases lay in between.

The chain couples TRBV12-5 to TRBJ1-1; D gene uncertain. The germline gives CDR1 LGHNT, CDR2 FRNRAP. CDR3 length: 16 residues. V was clipped by 0 bases and J by 1 base, with 12 bases between them. In DNA form, the CDR3 reads TGTGCTAGTGGTTTGGTTCGGTGGGAGAAGAACACTGAAGCTTTCTTT. This sequence encodes CASGLVRWEKNTEAFF.

Note on this clone: At one of its ends the junction is not consistent with the germline gene, which may arise from a read error. The genes are TRBV7-6 and TRBJ2-1; 11 bases line up with TRBD2. The CDR3 spans 15 residues. The V gene's germline CDR1 is SGHVS and CDR2 FNYEAQ. The CDR3 spells CATSRGLAGNNEQFF. CDR3 coding DNA: TGTGCCACCAGCCGAGGACTAGCGGGTAACAATGAGCAGTTCTTC.

This clone was seen a handful of times. V usage is TRBV3-1 (or the pseudogene TRBV3-2) and J usage is TRBJ2-1; the match to TRBD2 covers 8 bases. This CDR3 is 12 amino acids long. V lost 7 bases, J lost 6 bases, and 2 bases stayed unmatched. Germline lookup yields CDR1 LGHDT and CDR2 YNNKEL (reference sequence). The CDR3 loop is CASTGGANEQFF. The CDR3 DNA follows: TGTGCCAGCACGGGGGGGGCCAATGAGCAGTTCTTC.

This rearrangement joins TRBV14 to TRBJ2-6, with TRBD2 as a possible D gene (6 bases). The germline V gene encodes CDR1 SGHDN and CDR2 FVKESK. The CDR3 extends over 17 amino acids. The V end lost 3 bases, the J end lost 2 bases, and 14 bases lay between the germline ends. The CDR3, as DNA: TGTGCCAGCAGCCACCGTCGGGGGACCACTGGGGCCAACGTCCTGACTTTC. This gives the protein CASSHRRGTTGANVLTF.

CDR3 bases: TGTGCCAGCAGTCCTGATCTACCGATTAGCGGGGGGGCCTACGAGCAGTACTTC. Encoded protein: CASSPDLPISGGAYEQYF. The chain combines TRBV6-6 with TRBJ2-7, with 11 nucleotides matching TRBD2. The CDR3 extends over 18 amino acids. The V and J ends lost 5 bases and 2 bases, in that order; junction bases with no gene match: 14. Germline V gene data show CDR1 as MNHNY and CDR2 as SVGAGI (reference sequence).

This rearrangement joins TRBV18 to TRBJ2-6; D is possibly TRBD1 (6 bases). Per the germline V gene, CDR1 is KGHSH and CDR2 is LQKENI. The CDR3 runs to 17 residues. V lost 5 bases to trimming and J lost 3 bases, with 17 bases between them. This CDR3 is CASSSTGNIDGANVLTF. CDR3 in DNA: TGTGCCAGCTCATCTACAGGGAATATAGATGGGGCCAACGTCCTGACTTTC.

This chain joins TRBV18 and TRBJ1-1; D not certain. In germline, CDR1 is KGHSH, CDR2 LQKENI. This CDR3 is built from 11 residues. The V and J ends lost 6 bases and 6 bases respectively, with 8 bases between them. The CDR3 loop is CASSPGSEAFF. CDR3 bases: TGTGCCAGCTCGCCGGGGTCTGAAGCTTTCTTT.

As to this clone: A much bigger clone sits one base away, suggesting this may be a read error. This rearrangement joins TRBV2 to TRBJ1-6; 8 bases line up with TRBD1. V shed 6 bases, J shed 5 bases, and the junction held 3 bases outside the gene matches. The CDR3 has 14 amino acids. Germline values: CDR1 SNHLY, CDR2 FYNNEI. Here the CDR3 reads CASRSDRDNSPLHF. The CDR3 DNA reads TGTGCCAGCAGATCGGACAGGGATAATTCACCCCTCCACTTT.

The rearrangement links TRBV9 to TRBJ1-6; no definite D call. The germline V gene encodes CDR1 SGDLS and CDR2 YYNGEE. This CDR3 is 16 amino acids long. V lost 0 bases and J lost 5, with 12 bases in between. The DNA of the CDR3 is TGTGCCAGCAGCGTAGAACCGGGGTACAATAATTCACCCCTCCACTTT. Protein sequence: CASSVEPGYNNSPLHF.

A note on this clone: Other DNA sequences in this sample translate to the same CDR3. The chain uses TRBV6-1 and TRBJ2-7, with 11 bases fitting TRBD1. V shed 3 bases, J shed 5 bases, and the junction held 3 bases outside the gene matches. This CDR3 has 14 residues. CDR1 is MNHNS, CDR2 SASEGT, per germline. CDR3 DNA: TGTGCCAGCAGTGAGGACAGGGGGCTCAACGAGCAGTACTTC. Protein product: CASSEDRGLNEQYF.

The CDR3 loop reads CASSEAAGPYEQYF. The CDR3 nucleotides read TGTGCCAGCAGTGAAGCGGCAGGTCCCTACGAGCAGTACTTC. The J gene is TRBJ2-7, the V gene TRBV2; no clear D gene. The germline V and J ends were trimmed by 0 bases and 2 bases, with 8 bases remaining between them. CDR1 and CDR2 (germline): SNHLY, FYNNEI. The CDR3 has 14 residues. Using reference TRBV2 and TRBJ2-7 for the parts outside the CDR3, the full variable domain is EPEVTQTPSHQVTQMGQEVILRCVPISNHLYFYWYRQILGQKVEFLVSFYNNEISEKSEIFDDQFSVERPDGSNFTLKIRSTKLEDSAMYFCASSEAAGPYEQYFGPGTRLTVT.

The chain carries TRBV9 and TRBJ1-1; 10 bases match TRBD1. This CDR3 is 15 amino acids long. The germline CDR1 and CDR2 sequences are SGDLS and YYNGEE. The junction had 9 bases not matched to a gene; V was cut back by 4 bases and J by 6 bases. The DNA for the CDR3 is TGTGCCAGCAGCCTAACCGGGACAGGGGATTCTGAAGCTTTCTTT. Encoded protein: CASSLTGTGDSEAFF. The variable domain in full, with the rest retrieved from reference TRBV9 and TRBJ1-1, is DSGVTQTPKHLITATGQRVTLRCSPRSGDLSVYWYQQSLDQGLQFLIQYYNGEERAKGNILERFSAQQFPDLHSELNLSSLELGDSALYFCASSLTGTGDSEAFFGQGTRLTVV.

This clone was seen just once. The chain has TRBV6-2 or TRBV6-3 and TRBJ1-4, with D possibly being TRBD1 (5 bases). From germline, CDR1 is MNHEY and CDR2 SVGEGT. Trimming left V 6 bases short and J 7 bases short, with 18 bases between. CDR3 length equals 15 residues. This CDR3 is CASSHSPQGGEKLFF. CDR3 DNA: TGTGCCAGCAGCCACTCCCCGCAGGGAGGTGAAAAACTGTTTTTT.

The genes are TRBV4-2 and TRBJ1-5; D gene uncertain. This CDR3 is 20 amino acids long. Germline CDR1 is LGHNA and CDR2 is YNFKEQ. Trimming removed 2 bases at V and 3 bases at J, with 26 bases between. CDR3 sequence: CASSQSLADYGLRDNQPQHF. The CDR3 DNA is TGTGCCAGCAGCCAATCTTTAGCGGATTATGGGTTGCGGGACAATCAGCCCCAGCATTTT.

The chain employs TRBV5-8 and TRBJ2-5; TRBD2 aligns across 7 bases. Germline V gene sequence: CDR1 SGHTS, CDR2 YDEGEE. The CDR3 sequence is 15 residues long. The trim removed 4 bases at V and 1 base at J, leaving 7 bases unmatched. DNA for the CDR3: TGTGCCAGCAGCCCGGCGGGACTAACCCAAGAGACCCAGTACTTC. This codes for CASSPAGLTQETQYF.

This chain connects TRBV10-3 to TRBJ2-3; D gene uncertain. This CDR3 contains 13 residues. Trimming stripped 2 bases from V and 4 bases from J, with 7 bases between. Germline assignment: CDR1 ENHRY and CDR2 SYGVKD. CDR3 bases: TGTGCCATCAGTGAGGTCCTCTCAGATACGCAGTATTTT. It yields the protein CAISEVLSDTQYF.

The CDR3 sequence is CASSAYRDRELNTEAFF. In nucleotides, the CDR3 is TGTGCCAGCAGCGCGTACCGGGACAGGGAGTTGAACACTGAAGCTTTCTTT. V is TRBV5-6 and J is TRBJ1-1; 9 nucleotides agree with TRBD1. Germline values: CDR1 SGHDT, CDR2 YYEEEE. This CDR3 comprises 17 residues. With V trimmed by 4 bases and J by 0 bases, 10 bases remained unmatched.

The chain combines TRBV7-2 with TRBJ1-6; 7 bases agree with TRBD1. This CDR3 has 16 amino acids. After removal of 5 bases from V and 1 base from J, the junction contained 5 bases not matched to a gene. Germline loops: CDR1 SGHTA, CDR2 FQGNSA. The CDR3 nucleotides read TGTGCCAGCAGCCCTAGGGGACAGTCCTATAATTCACCCCTCCACTTT. It yields the protein CASSPRGQSYNSPLHF.

V gene TRBV11-3 combines with J gene TRBJ2-5, with 15 bases that match TRBD2. Per the germline V gene, CDR1 is SGHNT and CDR2 is YENEEA. Losses at the gene ends were 5 bases for V and 1 base for J; bases not matched to a gene: 8. This CDR3 contains 18 residues. The DNA of the CDR3 is TGTGCCAGCAGCCCACGCCCGGGACTAGCGGGGGGCCAAGAGACCCAGTACTTC. Translated, it gives CASSPRPGLAGGQETQYF.

The chain carries TRBV11-2 and TRBJ2-3; 10 bases are a match to TRBD2. The CDR3 runs 17 residues. CDR1 is SGHAT and CDR2 is FQNNGV in the germline V gene. V dropped 5 bases and J dropped 1; count of bases not matched to a gene: 9. The CDR3 here is CASSAGTSAYGTDTQYF. The CDR3 bases are TGTGCCAGCAGCGCTGGGACTAGCGCCTATGGCACAGATACGCAGTATTTT. Complete variable domain (other parts from reference TRBV11-2 and TRBJ2-3): EAGVAQSPRYKIIEKRQSVAFWCNPISGHATLYWYQQILGQGPKLLIQFQNNGVVDDSQLPKDRFSAERLKGVDSTLKIQPAKLEDSAVYLCASSAGTSAYGTDTQYFGPGTRLTVL.

This clone was seen only a few times. The V call is TRBV4-3, the J call TRBJ1-6; no firm D call. This CDR3 contains 15 residues. The V end was cut by 2 bases, the J end by 7 bases, with 12 bases between. Germline V gives CDR1 LGHNA, CDR2 YSLEER. The CDR3 DNA is TGCGCCAGCAGCCAATCCGGGTCGGCAAATTCACCCCTCCACTTT. Protein sequence: CASSQSGSANSPLHF.

The rearrangement joins TRBV27 to TRBJ2-3; TRBD1 might be the D (7 bases). In germline, CDR1 is MNHEY, CDR2 SMNVEV (reference sequence). V gave up 6 bases and J gave up 10 bases, with 14 bases separating them. The CDR3 is 12 residues long. The CDR3 here is CASSPGGRAQYF. The CDR3 bases are TGTGCCAGCAGCCCAGGGGGGAGAGCGCAGTATTTT.

The chain combines TRBV5-4 with TRBJ2-1; 7 bases line up with TRBD2. This CDR3 is built from 11 residues. The germline V gene encodes CDR1 SGHNT and CDR2 YYREEE (reference sequence). V lost 3 bases, J lost 15 bases, and 6 bases stayed unmatched. CDR3 nucleotides: TGTGCCAGCAGCTCCCGGGACTATTCGTTCTTC. It specifies CASSSRDYSFF.

The J gene is TRBJ2-7, the V gene TRBV18, with TRBD1 matching over 7 bases. The CDR3 sequence is 14 residues long. Germline V gene lookup returns CDR1 KGHSH and CDR2 LQKENI. Trimming took 6 bases from V and 2 from J; bases not matched to a gene: 7. CDR3 protein: CASSQGDRAYEQYF. CDR3 DNA: TGTGCCAGCTCCCAAGGGGACAGAGCCTACGAGCAGTACTTC.